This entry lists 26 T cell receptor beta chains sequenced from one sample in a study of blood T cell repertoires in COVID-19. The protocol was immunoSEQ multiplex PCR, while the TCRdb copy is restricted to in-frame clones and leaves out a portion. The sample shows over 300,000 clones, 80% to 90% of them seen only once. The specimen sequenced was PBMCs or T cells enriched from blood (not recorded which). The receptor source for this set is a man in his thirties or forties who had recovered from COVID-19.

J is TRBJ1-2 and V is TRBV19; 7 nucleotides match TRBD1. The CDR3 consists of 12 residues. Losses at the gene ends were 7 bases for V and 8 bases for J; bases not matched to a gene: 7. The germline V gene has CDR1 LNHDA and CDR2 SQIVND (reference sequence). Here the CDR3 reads CASTTDRYGYTF. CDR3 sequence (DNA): TGTGCCAGTACCACGGACAGGTACGGCTACACCTTC.

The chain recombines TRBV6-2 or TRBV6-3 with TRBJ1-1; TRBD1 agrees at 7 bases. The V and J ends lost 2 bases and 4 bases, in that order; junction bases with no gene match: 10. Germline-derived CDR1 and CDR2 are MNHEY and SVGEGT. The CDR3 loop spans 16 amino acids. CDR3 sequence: CASSYPNRGRSTEAFF. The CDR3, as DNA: TGTGCCAGCAGTTACCCAAACAGGGGTAGGAGCACTGAAGCTTTCTTT.

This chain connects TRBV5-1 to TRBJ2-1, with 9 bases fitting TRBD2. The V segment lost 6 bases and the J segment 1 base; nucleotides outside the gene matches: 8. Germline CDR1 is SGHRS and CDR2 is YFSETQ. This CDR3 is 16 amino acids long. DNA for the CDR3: TGCGCCAGCAACGGCGGGGGGGCAATGTCCTACAATGAGCAGTTCTTC. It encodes CASNGGGAMSYNEQFF.

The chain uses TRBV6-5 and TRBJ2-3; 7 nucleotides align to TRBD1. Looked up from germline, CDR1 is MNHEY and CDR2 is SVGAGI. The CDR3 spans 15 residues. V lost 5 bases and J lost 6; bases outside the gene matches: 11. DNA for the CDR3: TGTGCCAGCAGTCCCCGGGCGGCCAGGGGGGATACGCAGTATTTT. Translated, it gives CASSPRAARGDTQYF.

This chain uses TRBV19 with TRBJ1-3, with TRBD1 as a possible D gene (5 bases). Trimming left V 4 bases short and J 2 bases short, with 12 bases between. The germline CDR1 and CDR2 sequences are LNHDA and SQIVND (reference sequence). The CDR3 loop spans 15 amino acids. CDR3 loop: CASSTGGTAGNTIYF. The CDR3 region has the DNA TGTGCCAGTAGTACGGGAGGGACGGCTGGAAACACCATATATTTT.

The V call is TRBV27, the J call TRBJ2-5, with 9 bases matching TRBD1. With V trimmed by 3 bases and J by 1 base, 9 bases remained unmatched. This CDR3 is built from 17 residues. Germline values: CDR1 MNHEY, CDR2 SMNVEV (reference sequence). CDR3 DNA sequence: TGTGCCAGCAGTTTCAACCCGACAGGGGGTCTCCAAGAGACCCAGTACTTC. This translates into CASSFNPTGGLQETQYF.

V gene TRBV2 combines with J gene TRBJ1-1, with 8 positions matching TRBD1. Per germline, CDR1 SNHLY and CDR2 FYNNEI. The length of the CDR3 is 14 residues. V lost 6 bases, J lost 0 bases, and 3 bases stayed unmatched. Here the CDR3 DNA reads TGTGCCAGCAGCCTGGGACAGGTGAACACTGAAGCTTTCTTT. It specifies CASSLGQVNTEAFF. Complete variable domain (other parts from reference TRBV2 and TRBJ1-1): EPEVTQTPSHQVTQMGQEVILRCVPISNHLYFYWYRQILGQKVEFLVSFYNNEISEKSEIFDDQFSVERPDGSNFTLKIRSTKLEDSAMYFCASSLGQVNTEAFFGQGTRLTVV.

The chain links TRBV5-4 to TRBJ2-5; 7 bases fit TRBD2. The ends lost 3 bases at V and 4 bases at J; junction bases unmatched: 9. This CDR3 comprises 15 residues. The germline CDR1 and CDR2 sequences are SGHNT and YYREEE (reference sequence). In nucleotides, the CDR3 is TGTGCCAGCAGCTCCCCAACCGGGGGGAGAGAGACCCAGTACTTC. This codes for CASSSPTGGRETQYF.

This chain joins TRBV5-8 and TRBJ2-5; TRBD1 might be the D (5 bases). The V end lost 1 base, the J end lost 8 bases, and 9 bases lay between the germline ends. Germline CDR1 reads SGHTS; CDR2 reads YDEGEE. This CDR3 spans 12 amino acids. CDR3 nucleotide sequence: TGTGCCAGCAGCTTGAATCAGGGCACCCAGTACTTC. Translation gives CASSLNQGTQYF.

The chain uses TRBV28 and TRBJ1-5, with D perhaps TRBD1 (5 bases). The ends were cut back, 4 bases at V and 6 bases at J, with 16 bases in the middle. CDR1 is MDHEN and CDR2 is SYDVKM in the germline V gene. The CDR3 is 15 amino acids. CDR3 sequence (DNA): TGTGCCAGCAGTTCCCTTAGGAAAAGGGGTCAGCCCCAGCATTTT. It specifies CASSSLRKRGQPQHF.

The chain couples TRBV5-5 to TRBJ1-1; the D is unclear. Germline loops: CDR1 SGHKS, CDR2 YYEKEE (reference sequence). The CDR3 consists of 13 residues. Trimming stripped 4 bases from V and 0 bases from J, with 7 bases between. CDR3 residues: CASSPSMNTEAFF. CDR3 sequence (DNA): TGTGCCAGCAGCCCCTCTATGAACACTGAAGCTTTCTTT.

The CDR3 here is CASSLQPGVQYF. In nucleotides, the CDR3 is TGTGCCAGCAGTCTCCAACCAGGGGTTCAGTACTTC. This chain uses TRBV12-3 or TRBV12-4 with TRBJ2-7, with D perhaps matching TRBD1 (6 bases). The CDR3 is 12 residues long. The ends were cut back, 5 bases at V and 10 bases at J, with 15 bases in the middle.

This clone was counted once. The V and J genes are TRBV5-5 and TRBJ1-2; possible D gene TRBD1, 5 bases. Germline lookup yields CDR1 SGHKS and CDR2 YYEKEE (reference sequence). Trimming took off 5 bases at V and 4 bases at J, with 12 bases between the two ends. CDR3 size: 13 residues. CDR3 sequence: CASRTDISYGYTF. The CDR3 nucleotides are TGTGCCAGCAGGACGGACATCTCCTATGGCTACACCTTC.

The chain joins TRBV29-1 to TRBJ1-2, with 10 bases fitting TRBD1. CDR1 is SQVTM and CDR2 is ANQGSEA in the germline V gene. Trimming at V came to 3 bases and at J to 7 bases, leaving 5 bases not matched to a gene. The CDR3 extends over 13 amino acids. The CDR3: CSVDMRDRGGYTF. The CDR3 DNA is TGCAGCGTTGATATGAGGGACAGGGGTGGCTACACCTTC.

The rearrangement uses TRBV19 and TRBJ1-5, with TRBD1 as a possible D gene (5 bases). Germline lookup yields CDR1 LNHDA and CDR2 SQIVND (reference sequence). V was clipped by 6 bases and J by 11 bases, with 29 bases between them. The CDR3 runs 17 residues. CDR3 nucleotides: TGTGCCAGTAGAAACCTAGGAGGGCTTAATAGGATAGGGGCCCAGCATTTT. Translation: CASRNLGGLNRIGAQHF.

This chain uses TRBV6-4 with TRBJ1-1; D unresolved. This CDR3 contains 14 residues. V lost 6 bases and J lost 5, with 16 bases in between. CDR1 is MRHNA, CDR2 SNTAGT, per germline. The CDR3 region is CASSPNPGQTEAFF. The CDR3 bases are TGTGCCAGCAGCCCAAATCCTGGGCAGACTGAAGCTTTCTTT.

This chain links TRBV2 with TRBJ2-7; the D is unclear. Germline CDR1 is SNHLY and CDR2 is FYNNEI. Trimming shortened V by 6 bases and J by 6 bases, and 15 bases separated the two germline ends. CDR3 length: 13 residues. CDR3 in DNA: TGTGCCAGCAGCTACCTTATTGCAACCGAGCAGTACTTC. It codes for CASSYLIATEQYF.

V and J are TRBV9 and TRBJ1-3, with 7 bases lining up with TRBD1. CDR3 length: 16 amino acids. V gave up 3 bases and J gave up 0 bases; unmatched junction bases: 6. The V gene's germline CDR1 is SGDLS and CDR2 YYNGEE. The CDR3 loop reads CASSGGQVISGNTIYF. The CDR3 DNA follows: TGTGCCAGCAGCGGAGGACAGGTCATCTCTGGAAACACCATATATTTT.

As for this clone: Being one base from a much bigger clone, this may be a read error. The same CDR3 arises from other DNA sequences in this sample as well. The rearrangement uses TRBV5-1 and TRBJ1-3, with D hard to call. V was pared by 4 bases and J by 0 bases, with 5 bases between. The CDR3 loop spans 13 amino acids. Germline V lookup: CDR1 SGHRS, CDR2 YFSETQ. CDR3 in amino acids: CASSPSSGNTIYF. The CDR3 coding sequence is TGCGCCAGCAGCCCTTCCTCTGGAAACACCATATATTTT. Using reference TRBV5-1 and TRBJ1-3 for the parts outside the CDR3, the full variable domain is KAGVTQTPRYLIKTRGQQVTLSCSPISGHRSVSWYQQTPGQGLQFLFEYFSETQRNKGNFPGRFSGRQFSNSRSEMNVSTLELGDSALYLCASSPSSGNTIYFGEGSWLTVV.

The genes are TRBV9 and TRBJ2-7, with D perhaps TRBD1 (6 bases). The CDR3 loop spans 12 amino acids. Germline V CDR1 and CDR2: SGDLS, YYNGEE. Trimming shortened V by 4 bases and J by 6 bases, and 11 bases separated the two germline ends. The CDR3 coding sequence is TGTGCCAGCAGCATCAGGGGCGGCGAGCAGTACTTC. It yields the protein CASSIRGGEQYF.

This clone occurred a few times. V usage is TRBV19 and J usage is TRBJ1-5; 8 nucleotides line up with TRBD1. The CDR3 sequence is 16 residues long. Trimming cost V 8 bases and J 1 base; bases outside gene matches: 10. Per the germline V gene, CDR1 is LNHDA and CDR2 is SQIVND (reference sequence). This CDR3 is CASGTATGASNQPQHF. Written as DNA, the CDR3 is TGTGCCAGTGGAACTGCGACAGGGGCCAGCAATCAGCCCCAGCATTTT.

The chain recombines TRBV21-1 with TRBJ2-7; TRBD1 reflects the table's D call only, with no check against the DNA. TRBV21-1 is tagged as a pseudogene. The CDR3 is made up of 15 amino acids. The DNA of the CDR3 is TGTGCCAGCAGCAGTGCACCAGGGGGGTGCCACGAGCAGTACTTC. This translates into CASSSAPGGCHEQYF.

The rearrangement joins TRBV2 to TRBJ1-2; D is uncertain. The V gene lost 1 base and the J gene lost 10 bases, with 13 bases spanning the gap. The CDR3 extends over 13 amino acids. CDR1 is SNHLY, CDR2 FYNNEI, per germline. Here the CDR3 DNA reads TGTGCCAGCAGTGAAGGGCCCGAGGGTGACTACACCTTC. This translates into CASSEGPEGDYTF.

The DNA for the CDR3 is TGTGCCAGCAGCTCGGGAGGGTCCTACGAGCAGTACTTC. It specifies CASSSGGSYEQYF. This chain uses TRBV11-3 with TRBJ2-7; TRBD2 matches at 8 bases. This CDR3 comprises 13 residues. The trim removed 4 bases at V and 1 base at J, leaving 0 bases unmatched. CDR1 and CDR2 (germline): SGHNT, YENEEA.

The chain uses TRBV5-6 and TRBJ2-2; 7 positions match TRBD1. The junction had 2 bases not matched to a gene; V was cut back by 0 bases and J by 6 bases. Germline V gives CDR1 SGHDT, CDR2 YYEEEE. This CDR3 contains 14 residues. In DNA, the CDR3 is TGTGCCAGCAGCTTGGGAGGGGGCCCCGGGGAGCTGTTTTTT. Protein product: CASSLGGGPGELFF.

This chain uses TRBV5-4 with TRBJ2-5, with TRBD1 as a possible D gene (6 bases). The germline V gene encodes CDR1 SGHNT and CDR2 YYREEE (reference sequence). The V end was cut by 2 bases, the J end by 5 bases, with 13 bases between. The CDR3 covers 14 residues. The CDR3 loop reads CASSFNTGWETQYF. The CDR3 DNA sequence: TGTGCCAGCAGCTTTAATACAGGGTGGGAGACCCAGTACTTC.